The 27 T cell receptor beta chains below all came from one sample that was sequenced in a study of T cells in Graves' hyperthyroidism and ophthalmopathy. Researchers amplified the TCR beta CDR3 regions from RNA transcripts. The HTBI primer set was used in a first-round RT-PCR of the TCR CDR3. TCRdb independently ran MiXCR on the multiplex PCR reads; one entry per CDR3 protein. The table shows about 53,000 distinct CDR3 sequences, with about 49% occurring only once. The sequenced sample was blood. Receptors were obtained from a woman between 25 and 40 years old with Graves' ophthalmopathy.

This clonotype was observed at least ten times. The CDR3 nucleotides read TGTGCCAGCAGCACACCAAGTGCCTACGAGCAGTACTTC. Protein sequence: CASSTPSAYEQYF. This sequence joins TRBV12-3 or TRBV12-4 and TRBJ2-7; no firm D call. This CDR3 contains 13 residues. V dropped 6 bases and J dropped 2 bases, with 11 bases sitting between them.

This clonotype was detected many times. V usage is TRBV29-1 and J usage is TRBJ1-1; D gene ambiguous. This CDR3 spans 13 amino acids. Germline loops: CDR1 SQVTM, CDR2 ANQGSEA. The V end lost 2 bases, the J end lost 2 bases, and 9 bases lay between the germline ends. The CDR3, as DNA: TGCAGCGTTGAAAGTGGACGTAACACTGAAGCTTTCTTT. Translation: CSVESGRNTEAFF. The variable domain in full, completed from reference TRBV29-1 and TRBJ1-1, reads SAVISQKPSRDICQRGTSLTIQCQVDSQVTMMFWYRQQPGQSLTLIATANQGSEATYESGFVIDKFPISRPNLTFSTLTVSNMSPEDSSIYLCSVESGRNTEAFFGQGTRLTVV.

V and J are TRBV6-2 or TRBV6-3 and TRBJ1-1; D is unresolved. Germline CDR1 and CDR2: MNHEY and SVGEGT. The CDR3 length is 11 residues. The V end was cut by 5 bases, the J end by 8 bases, with 9 bases between. CDR3 loop: CASSPGQEAFF. The CDR3 DNA sequence: TGTGCCAGCAGTCCGGGCCAGGAAGCTTTCTTT.

This clonotype was seen a few times. V gene TRBV20-1 combines with J gene TRBJ1-5, with 7 bases aligning to TRBD1. Trimming removed 0 bases from V and 14 bases from J; junction bases left unmatched: 10. Germline CDR1 DFQATT, CDR2 SNEGSKA (reference sequence). The length of the CDR3 is 13 residues. The DNA for the CDR3 is TGCAGTGCTAGAGAACGGGACAGCTACAATGAGCATTTT. It translates to CSARERDSYNEHF.

The chain joins TRBV9 to TRBJ2-3, with D tentatively TRBD2 (5 bases). CDR3 length: 14 residues. From germline, CDR1 is SGDLS and CDR2 YYNGEE. V lost 0 bases and J lost 11, with 16 bases in between. The CDR3 nucleotides are TGTGCCAGCAGCGTAGTGGGAGCAGACAATGAGCAGTATTTT. The encoded protein is CASSVVGADNEQYF.

V is TRBV12-3 or TRBV12-4 and J is TRBJ1-1; D uncertain. V lost 4 bases, J lost 2 bases, and 8 bases lay in between. This CDR3 comprises 13 residues. CDR3: CASSSGLNTEAFF. In nucleotides, the CDR3 is TGTGCCAGCAGTTCGGGCCTTAACACTGAAGCTTTCTTT.

This clonotype was counted a few times. The chain has TRBV18 and TRBJ2-3; D call uncertain. Deletions cut 2 bases from V and 2 bases from J, with 5 bases between. This CDR3 region has 13 residues. Germline-derived CDR1 and CDR2 are KGHSH and LQKENI. The CDR3 loop is CASSPGFTDTQYF. CDR3 bases: TGTGCCAGCTCACCAGGTTTCACAGATACGCAGTATTTT.

This clonotype was observed a few times. This chain connects TRBV25-1 to TRBJ1-5; 9 nucleotides line up with TRBD1. The CDR3 has 16 residues. Trimming took 4 bases from V and 5 from J; bases not matched to a gene: 9. Germline CDR1 and CDR2: MGHDK and SYGVNS. CDR3 loop: CASSGRQGVGDQPQHF. The CDR3 coding sequence is TGTGCCAGCAGTGGCCGACAGGGGGTAGGCGATCAGCCCCAGCATTTT.

The V and J genes are TRBV10-3 and TRBJ1-1, with TRBD1 as a possible D gene (6 bases). The CDR3 is 14 residues long. CDR1 is ENHRY, CDR2 SYGVKD, per germline. CDR3 bases: TGTACCGTCAGCTACAGGGATTTGAACACTGAAGCTTTCTTT. Amino acids: CTVSYRDLNTEAFF.

This clonotype was detected a few times. It may be a read error: a sequence one base away is much more abundant. The chain combines TRBV19 with TRBJ1-4, with TRBD1 as a possible D gene (5 bases). Germline CDR1 and CDR2: LNHDA and SQIVND (reference sequence). CDR3 size: 16 residues. The CDR3 is CAGSMGRDGRAEKLFF. DNA of the CDR3: TGTGCCGGTAGTATGGGCCGGGACGGACGGGCCGAAAAACTGTTTTTT. Complete variable domain (other parts from reference TRBV19 and TRBJ1-4): DGGITQSPKYLFRKEGQNVTLSCEQNLNHDAMYWYRQDPGQGLRLIYYSQIVNDFQKGDIAEGYSVSREKKESFPLTVTSAQKNPTAFYLCAGSMGRDGRAEKLFFGSGTQLSVL.

As DNA, the CDR3 is TGTGCCAGCAGCCAGCAGGGCGGGTACTCCTACGAGCAGTACTTC. Translated, it gives CASSQQGGYSYEQYF. V and J are TRBV7-6 and TRBJ2-7; tentatively, D is TRBD1 or TRBD2 (5 bases each). Germline V gene lookup returns CDR1 SGHVS and CDR2 FNYEAQ. V shed 5 bases and J shed 0 bases, with 14 bases lying between them. This CDR3 comprises 15 residues.

This clonotype has ten or more counts. The chain combines TRBV2 with TRBJ2-3; weak D call: TRBD1 (6 bases). CDR3 size: 14 residues. Germline lookup yields CDR1 SNHLY and CDR2 FYNNEI. Trimming cost V 10 bases and J 2 bases, with 16 bases left between them. CDR3 DNA sequence: TGTGCCACTCTGTCGGGACAACTCACAGATACGCAGTATTTT. It encodes CATLSGQLTDTQYF.

This clonotype was detected ten times or more. The rearrangement uses TRBV5-1 and TRBJ2-4; no clear D gene. CDR3 size: 14 residues. Germline lookup yields CDR1 SGHRS and CDR2 YFSETQ. V lost 1 base to trimming and J lost 9 bases, with 14 bases between them. The CDR3 nucleotides read TGCGCCAGCAGCTTGCGACGAGACTCGGGCATTCAGTACTTC. It specifies CASSLRRDSGIQYF.

Note on this clonotype: The junction departs from the called germline gene at one end, perhaps through a read error. The V gene is TRBV20-1, the J gene TRBJ2-3; 7 bases line up with TRBD2. The CDR3 spans 16 residues. The V gene's germline CDR1 is DFQATT and CDR2 SNEGSKA (reference sequence). In DNA, the CDR3 is TGCTGTGCTAGACTCCAGCTAGCGGAATTCACAGATACGCAGTACTTT. It translates to CCARLQLAEFTDTQYF.

In its sample, this clonotype was seen many times. The V call is TRBV6-1, the J call TRBJ1-5, with no clear D. The V and J ends lost 4 bases and 7 bases respectively, with 14 bases between them. Germline V gene data show CDR1 as MNHNS and CDR2 as SASEGT. The CDR3 contains 14 residues. The CDR3 loop is CASSARAFGQPQHF. In DNA, the CDR3 is TGTGCCAGCAGTGCCCGGGCCTTTGGCCAGCCCCAGCATTTT.

This clonotype was seen repeatedly, ten times or more. The chain uses TRBV2 and TRBJ1-4; the D gene is possibly TRBD1 (5 bases). The germline V gene encodes CDR1 SNHLY and CDR2 FYNNEI. Trimming left V 5 bases short and J 4 bases short, with 14 bases between. The CDR3 contains 15 residues. CDR3 region: CASSLGLQGNEKLFF. CDR3 in DNA: TGTGCCAGCAGTTTGGGATTGCAGGGTAATGAAAAACTGTTTTTT.

The chain carries TRBV9 and TRBJ1-2; D is undetermined. V shed 3 bases and J shed 8 bases, with 14 bases lying between them. Germline V gives CDR1 SGDLS, CDR2 YYNGEE. The CDR3 loop spans 13 amino acids. The CDR3 spells CASSGGLMGGYTF. CDR3 coding DNA: TGTGCCAGCAGCGGAGGCCTCATGGGGGGCTACACCTTC.

Many counts were recorded for this clonotype. The rearrangement joins TRBV20-1 to TRBJ1-5; tentatively, D is TRBD1 (5 bases). The CDR3 is 14 residues long. The ends were cut back, 5 bases at V and 5 bases at J, with 16 bases in the middle. CDR1 DFQATT and CDR2 SNEGSKA come from the germline V gene (reference sequence). CDR3 bases: TGCAGTGCTGGGGGGGTAGTTGGGGATCAGCCCCAGCATTTT. Translating it yields CSAGGVVGDQPQHF.

For this clonotype: At one boundary the junction diverges from the germline segment, which might be a read error. The genes are TRBV9 and TRBJ2-3; D call uncertain. Looked up from germline, CDR1 is SGDLS and CDR2 is YYNGEE. The CDR3 runs to 15 residues. The DNA of the CDR3 is TGTGCCAGCAGCGTAGGCCCTGTAGGCACAGATACGCGGCATTTT. It is translated as CASSVGPVGTDTRHF.

This chain joins TRBV9 and TRBJ2-1; TRBD1 aligns across 10 bases. This CDR3 is built from 15 residues. V was clipped by 3 bases and J by 9 bases; unmatched bases: 9. In germline, CDR1 is SGDLS, CDR2 YYNGEE. CDR3 in DNA: TGTGCCAGCAGCGGGTCGACAGGGGGCTTCGGTGAGCAGTTCTTC. Translated: CASSGSTGGFGEQFF.

This clonotype came up many times. A read error is possible here, since a much larger clone lies one base away. This chain uses TRBV28 with TRBJ1-5, with TRBD1 as a possible D gene (5 bases). This CDR3 comprises 12 residues. The germline V gene encodes CDR1 MDHEN and CDR2 SYDVKM. Trimming left V 5 bases short and J 4 bases short, with 6 bases between. CDR3: CASSDSNQPQHF. The CDR3 nucleotides read TGTGCCAGCAGTGACAGTAATCAGCCCCAGCATTTT.

V gene TRBV5-4 combines with J gene TRBJ1-1; the D gene is possibly TRBD1 (5 bases). This CDR3 is built from 15 residues. From germline, CDR1 is SGHNT and CDR2 YYREEE (reference sequence). The V end was cut by 7 bases, the J end by 0 bases, with 16 bases between. In DNA form, the CDR3 reads TGTGCCAGCTCACCCCGGACACAGGTGAACACTGAAGCTTTCTTT. Translation: CASSPRTQVNTEAFF. The variable domain in full, with the rest retrieved from reference TRBV5-4 and TRBJ1-1, is ETGVTQSPTHLIKTRGQQVTLRCSSQSGHNTVSWYQQALGQGPQFIFQYYREEENGRGNFPPRFSGLQFPNYSSELNVNALELDDSALYLCASSPRTQVNTEAFFGQGTRLTVV.

This clonotype was recorded at least ten times. A much larger clone is a single base away; this may be a read error. The chain recombines TRBV7-3 with TRBJ2-7, with D perhaps matching TRBD1 or TRBD2 (5 bases each). Germline CDR1 and CDR2: SGHTA and FQGTGA. V was trimmed by 8 bases and J by 2 bases, leaving 13 bases between them. The CDR3 sequence is 13 residues long. The CDR3 here is CASGRGSAYEQYF. The CDR3 nucleotides read TGTGCCAGCGGTCGGGGCTCGGCCTACGAGCAGTACTTC.

The chain links TRBV20-1 to TRBJ2-5; D is possibly TRBD2 (7 bases). The germline gives CDR1 DFQATT, CDR2 SNEGSKA (reference sequence). The CDR3 spans 10 residues. V was clipped by 7 bases and J by 7 bases, with 10 bases between them. CDR3 in DNA: TGCAGTGGTAGGGGGGGGACCCAGTACTTC. Encoded protein: CSGRGGTQYF.

This clonotype was recorded many times. The rearrangement links TRBV7-9 to TRBJ2-5; D tentatively fits TRBD1 or TRBD2 (5 bases each). The germline V gene encodes CDR1 SEHNR and CDR2 FQNEAQ (reference sequence). Trimming shortened V by 4 bases and J by 5 bases, and 11 bases separated the two germline ends. CDR3 size: 13 residues. The CDR3 coding sequence is TGTGCCAGCAGCTCGGGACGAGTGGAGACCCAGTACTTC. Translation: CASSSGRVETQYF.

By share, this clonotype ranks as medium-sized. The gene calls are TRBV29-1 and TRBJ2-7; D possibly corresponds to TRBD1 (5 bases). The V end was cut by 6 bases, the J end by 6 bases, with 9 bases between. There are 10 residues in the CDR3. The germline gives CDR1 SQVTM, CDR2 ANQGSEA. In DNA, the CDR3 is TGCAGCGTGGACAACTGCGAGCAGTACTTC. This translates into CSVDNCEQYF.

This clonotype occurred many times. The chain uses TRBV3-1 and TRBJ2-5; D is undetermined. The germline gives CDR1 LGHDT, CDR2 YNNKEL (reference sequence). CDR3 size: 11 residues. Trimming cost V 1 base and J 4 bases, with 1 base left between them. The CDR3 here is CASSQGETQYF. Written as DNA, the CDR3 is TGTGCCAGCAGCCAAGGAGAGACCCAGTACTTC.